Listed below are T cell receptor beta chains from one sample, sequenced in a study of control samples from healthy donors and cancer patients. This table comes from immunoSEQ multiplex PCR, and its TCRdb copy is limited to in-frame clones, with some not included. The table shows fewer than 120,000 clones, with 70% to 90% occurring only once. The sample consisted of PBMCs. The source is a woman aged 60-70 years with lung cancer. Each CDR3 is given with its conserved first and last residue. The D gene is left open where the match is weak. Clone size is not always given. Where it is, it says once, few, many or a class for expanded clones.

D gene: .; clone size: .; J gene: TRBJ1-4; V gene: TRBV4-1; CDR3 DNA: TGCGCCAGCAGCCACTCCGGGACAACCGAAAAACTGTTTTTT; CDR3 protein: CASSHSGTTEKLFF
D gene: .; clone size: .; J gene: TRBJ1-1; V gene: TRBV29-1; CDR3 DNA: TGCAGCGTTGTATCATCGGGCAGCATGAACACTGAAGCTTTCTTT; CDR3 protein: CSVVSSGSMNTEAFF
D gene: TRBD1; clone size: .; J gene: TRBJ1-5; V gene: TRBV7-8; CDR3 DNA: TGTGCCAGCAGCTTATCGGACAGGGGGAATCAGCCCCAGCATTTT; CDR3 protein: CASSLSDRGNQPQHF
D gene: .; clone size: few; J gene: TRBJ1-2; V gene: TRBV7-2; CDR3 DNA: TGTGCCAGCAGCTTAGTCGCAGGGGACGGCTACACCTTC; CDR3 protein: CASSLVAGDGYTF
D gene: TRBD2; clone size: .; J gene: TRBJ2-3; V gene: TRBV7-2; CDR3 DNA: TGTGCCAGCAGCCGTTTTAGGCCCTCACTAGCGGGAGATCCAGATACGCAGTATTTT; CDR3 protein: CASSRFRPSLAGDPDTQYF
D gene: TRBD1; clone size: .; J gene: TRBJ1-6; V gene: TRBV6-5; CDR3 DNA: TGTGCCAGCAGTTCGCGGGACAGGGGCCCCTTATCGCCCCTCCACTTT; CDR3 protein: CASSSRDRGPLSPLHF
D gene: .; clone size: .; J gene: TRBJ1-5; V gene: TRBV28; CDR3 DNA: TGTGCCAGCAGGCGACAGCTAGATCAGCCCCAGCATTTT; CDR3 protein: CASRRQLDQPQHF
D gene: .; clone size: few; J gene: TRBJ1-5; V gene: TRBV28; CDR3 DNA: TGTGCCAGCAGCCGGACCGGGGGCAATCAGCCCCAGCATTTT; CDR3 protein: CASSRTGGNQPQHF
D gene: TRBD2; clone size: .; J gene: TRBJ2-5; V gene: TRBV4-1; CDR3 DNA: TGCGCCAGCAGCCAAGAGGGGAATAGTGGCGGGGGAGTTGTGGAGACCCAGTACTTC; CDR3 protein: CASSQEGNSGGGVVETQYF
D gene: .; clone size: .; J gene: TRBJ2-2; V gene: TRBV12-5; CDR3 DNA: TGTGCTAGTGGTTTAATAACGTCCACCGGGGAGCTGTTTTTT; CDR3 protein: CASGLITSTGELFF
D gene: TRBD2; clone size: .; J gene: TRBJ2-3; V gene: TRBV11-1; CDR3 DNA: TGTGCCAGCAGCTTTAGCGGGGGGGCCGGAGATACGCAGTATTTT; CDR3 protein: CASSFSGGAGDTQYF